This T cell receptor (beta chain) was captured in a study of T cell changes during pregnancy in multiple sclerosis. Sequencing used immunoSEQ multiplex PCR; TCRdb keeps in-frame clones, though not all of them. This sample has about 49,000 clones, with 90% found just once. V shed 3 bases and J shed 3 bases, with 9 bases lying between them. This CDR3 region has 13 residues. Germline CDR1 is LNHDA and CDR2 is SQIVND (reference sequence). This clone was counted only a few times. Specimen: peripheral blood, collected after pregnancy. The chain carries TRBV19 and TRBJ2-7; D uncertain. The sequence was obtained from a female donor in good health, enrolled as a control in a pregnancy study. The CDR3 spells CASSISQFYEQYF. The CDR3 bases are TGTGCCAGTAGTATCAGTCAATTCTACGAGCAGTACTTC.